This TCR beta chain was documented in a study of CD8 T cells in Susac syndrome. Germline V gene data show CDR1 as SGHDN and CDR2 as FVKESK. The V and J ends lost 1 base and 2 bases respectively, with 11 bases between them. The length of the CDR3 is 15 residues. The authors sequenced TCR beta from blood CD8+ and CD4+ T cells. The RNA input was roughly 0.45 to 1 ug, and it was reverse transcribed with random hexamers. In TCRdb, the immunoSEQ multiplex PCR reads were re-called with MiXCR into one record per CDR3 protein. The table includes some 160,000 distinct CDR3 sequences, 90% to 95% detected once. The sequence was obtained from a human donor with Susac syndrome. The sequenced sample consisted of CD4+ T cells from PBMCs. V gene TRBV14 combines with J gene TRBJ2-5; possibly TRBD1 for D (6 bases). The CDR3 coding sequence is TGTGCCAGCAGCCAAGCAGGGGTGAAACAAGAGACCCAGTACTTC. Protein sequence: CASSQAGVKQETQYF.